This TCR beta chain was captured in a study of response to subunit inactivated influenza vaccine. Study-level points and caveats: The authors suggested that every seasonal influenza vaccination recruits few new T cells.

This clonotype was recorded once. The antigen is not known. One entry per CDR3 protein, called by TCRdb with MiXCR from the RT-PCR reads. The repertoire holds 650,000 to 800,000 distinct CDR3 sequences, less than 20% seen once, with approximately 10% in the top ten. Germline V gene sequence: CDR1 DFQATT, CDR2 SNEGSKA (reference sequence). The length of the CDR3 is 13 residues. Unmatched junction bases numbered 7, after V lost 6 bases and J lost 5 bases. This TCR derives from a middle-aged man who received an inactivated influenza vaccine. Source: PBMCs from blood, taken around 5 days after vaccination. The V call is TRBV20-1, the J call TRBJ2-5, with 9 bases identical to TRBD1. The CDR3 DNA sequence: TGCAGTGCACAGACAGGGGGTCCGGAGACCCAGTACTTC. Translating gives CSAQTGGPETQYF.